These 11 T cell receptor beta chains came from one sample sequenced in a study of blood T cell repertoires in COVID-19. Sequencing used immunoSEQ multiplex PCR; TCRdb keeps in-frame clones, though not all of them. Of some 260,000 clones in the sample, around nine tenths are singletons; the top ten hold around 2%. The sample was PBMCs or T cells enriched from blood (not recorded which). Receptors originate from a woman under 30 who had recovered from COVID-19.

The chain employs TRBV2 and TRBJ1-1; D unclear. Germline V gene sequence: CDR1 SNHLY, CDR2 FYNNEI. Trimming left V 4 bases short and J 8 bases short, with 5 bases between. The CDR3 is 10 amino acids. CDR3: CASSVTEAFF. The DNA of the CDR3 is TGTGCCAGCAGTGTCACAGAAGCTTTCTTT.

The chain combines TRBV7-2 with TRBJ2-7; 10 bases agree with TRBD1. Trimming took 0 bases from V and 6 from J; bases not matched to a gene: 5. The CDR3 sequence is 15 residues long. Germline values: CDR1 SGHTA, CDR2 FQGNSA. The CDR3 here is CASSLAGTGDGEQYF. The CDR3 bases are TGTGCCAGCAGCTTAGCCGGGACAGGGGATGGCGAGCAGTACTTC.

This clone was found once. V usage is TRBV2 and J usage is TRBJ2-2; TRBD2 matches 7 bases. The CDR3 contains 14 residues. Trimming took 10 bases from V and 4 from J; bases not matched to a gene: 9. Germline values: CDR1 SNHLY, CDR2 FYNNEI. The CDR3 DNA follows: TGTGCCACCGGACTAGGCGGGGGCACCGGGGAGCTGTTTTTT. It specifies CATGLGGGTGELFF.

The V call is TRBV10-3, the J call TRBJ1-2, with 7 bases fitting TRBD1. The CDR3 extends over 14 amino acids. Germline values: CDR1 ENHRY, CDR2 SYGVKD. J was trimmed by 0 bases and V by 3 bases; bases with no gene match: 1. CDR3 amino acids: CAISDRGANYGYTF. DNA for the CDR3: TGTGCCATCAGTGACAGGGGGGCTAACTATGGCTACACCTTC.

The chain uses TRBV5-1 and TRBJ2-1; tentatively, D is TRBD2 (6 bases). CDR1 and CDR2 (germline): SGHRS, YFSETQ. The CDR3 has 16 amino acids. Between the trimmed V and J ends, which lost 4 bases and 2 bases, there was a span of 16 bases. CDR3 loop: CASSLLGRSPYNEQFF. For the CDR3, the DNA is TGCGCCAGCAGCCTGCTTGGGAGGTCCCCCTACAATGAGCAGTTCTTC.

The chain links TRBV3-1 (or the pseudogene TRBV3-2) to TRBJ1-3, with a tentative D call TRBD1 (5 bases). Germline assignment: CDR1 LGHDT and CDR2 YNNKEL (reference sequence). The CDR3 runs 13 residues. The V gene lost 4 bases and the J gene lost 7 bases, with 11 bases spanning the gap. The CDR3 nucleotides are TGTGCCAGCAGCCTAAGGGGTGGGAACACCATATATTTT. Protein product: CASSLRGGNTIYF.

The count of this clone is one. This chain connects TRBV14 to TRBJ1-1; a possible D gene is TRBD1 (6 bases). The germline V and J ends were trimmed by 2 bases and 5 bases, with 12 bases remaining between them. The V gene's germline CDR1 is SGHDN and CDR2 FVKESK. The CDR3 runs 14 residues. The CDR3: CASSQRGAWTEAFF. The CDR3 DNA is TGTGCCAGCAGCCAACGGGGGGCTTGGACTGAAGCTTTCTTT.

CDR3 sequence (DNA): TGTGCCAGCAGCTTAGGGCGCGCAGGGCCGAACACTGAAGCTTTCTTT. Protein product: CASSLGRAGPNTEAFF. This rearrangement joins TRBV7-3 to TRBJ1-1, with TRBD1 as a possible D gene (5 bases). V shed 2 bases and J shed 1 base, with 14 bases lying between them. Per germline, CDR1 SGHTA and CDR2 FQGTGA. This CDR3 comprises 16 residues. Variable domain in full (rest from reference TRBV7-3 and TRBJ1-1): GAGVSQTPSNKVTEKGKYVELRCDPISGHTALYWYRQSLGQGPEFLIYFQGTGAADDSGLPNDRFFAVRPEGSVSTLKIQRTERGDSAVYLCASSLGRAGPNTEAFFGQGTRLTVV.

CDR3 nucleotides: TGTGCCAGCAGTCTAGCGGTTCAAGAGACCCAGTACTTC. This sequence encodes CASSLAVQETQYF. The chain has TRBV6-2 or TRBV6-3 and TRBJ2-5; 7 nucleotides match TRBD2. The CDR3 runs 13 residues. J gave up 2 bases and V 5 bases, and 2 bases lay outside the gene matches. The germline V gene has CDR1 MNHEY and CDR2 SVGEGT.

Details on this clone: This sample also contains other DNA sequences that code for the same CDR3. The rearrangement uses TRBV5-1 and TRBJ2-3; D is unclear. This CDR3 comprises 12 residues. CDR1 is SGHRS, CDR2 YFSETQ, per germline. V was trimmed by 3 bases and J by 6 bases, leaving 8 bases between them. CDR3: CASSSTGDTQYF. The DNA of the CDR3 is TGCGCCAGCAGCTCCACCGGGGATACGCAGTATTTT.

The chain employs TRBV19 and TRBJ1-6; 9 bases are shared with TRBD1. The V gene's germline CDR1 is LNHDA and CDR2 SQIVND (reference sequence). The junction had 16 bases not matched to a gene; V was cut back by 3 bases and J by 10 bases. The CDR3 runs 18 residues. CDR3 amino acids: CASSILRTGELLGSPLHF. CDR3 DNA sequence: TGTGCCAGTAGTATCCTGCGGACAGGGGAACTTTTAGGGTCACCCCTCCACTTT.